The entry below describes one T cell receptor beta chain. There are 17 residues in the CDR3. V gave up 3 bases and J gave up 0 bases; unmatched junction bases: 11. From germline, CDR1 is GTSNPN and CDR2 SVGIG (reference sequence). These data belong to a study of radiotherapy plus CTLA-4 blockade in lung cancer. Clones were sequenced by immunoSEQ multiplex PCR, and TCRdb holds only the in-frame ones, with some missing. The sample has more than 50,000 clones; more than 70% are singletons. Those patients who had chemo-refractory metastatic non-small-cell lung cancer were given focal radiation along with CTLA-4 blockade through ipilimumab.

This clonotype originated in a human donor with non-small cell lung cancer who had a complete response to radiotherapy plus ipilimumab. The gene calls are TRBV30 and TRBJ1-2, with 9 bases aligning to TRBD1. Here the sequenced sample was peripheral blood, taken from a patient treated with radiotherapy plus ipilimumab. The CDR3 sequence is CAWSLTGGIPTNYGYTF. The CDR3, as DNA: TGTGCCTGGAGCCTGACAGGGGGGATACCCACTAACTATGGCTACACCTTC.